The entry below gives a single T cell receptor beta chain sequence along with its context. The sample comes from a study of blood T cell repertoires in COVID-19. Study-wide background: Spain, Italy and the United States supplied samples that represented acute and convalescent COVID-19. PBMCs, B-cell-depleted T cells, or T cells were the source of the cDNA or gDNA that made up the material.

Assay used: immunoSEQ multiplex PCR; TCRdb lists only in-frame clones, some missing. Here the sample spans 80,000 to 100,000 clones, approximately 90% being singletons. Sequencing input: peripheral blood. The sequence was collected from a man aged 70-80 years with acute or convalescent COVID-19.

CDR3 region: CASSLGPNEKLFF. CDR3 bases: TGTGCCAGCTCGCTTGGCCCAAATGAAAAACTGTTTTTT. The V and J genes are TRBV18 and TRBJ1-4, with D unclear. The germline gives CDR1 KGHSH, CDR2 LQKENI. This CDR3 contains 13 residues. The ends were cut back, 6 bases at V and 5 bases at J, with 10 bases in the middle.